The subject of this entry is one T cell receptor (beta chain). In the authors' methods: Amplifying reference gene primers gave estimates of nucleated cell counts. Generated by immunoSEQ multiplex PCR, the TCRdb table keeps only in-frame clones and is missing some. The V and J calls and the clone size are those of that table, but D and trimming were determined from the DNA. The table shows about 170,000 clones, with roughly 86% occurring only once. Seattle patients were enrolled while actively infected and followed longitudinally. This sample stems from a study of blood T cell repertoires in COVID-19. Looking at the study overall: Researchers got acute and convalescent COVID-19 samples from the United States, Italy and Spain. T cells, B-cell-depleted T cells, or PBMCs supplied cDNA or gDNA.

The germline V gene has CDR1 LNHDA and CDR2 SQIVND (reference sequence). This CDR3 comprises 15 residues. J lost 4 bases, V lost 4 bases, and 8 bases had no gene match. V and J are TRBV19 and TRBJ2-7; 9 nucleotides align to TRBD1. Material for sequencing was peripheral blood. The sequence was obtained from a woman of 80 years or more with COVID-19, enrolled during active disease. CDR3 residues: CASSTLGTGSYEQYF. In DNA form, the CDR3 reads TGTGCCAGTAGTACACTTGGGACAGGGTCTTACGAGCAGTACTTC.